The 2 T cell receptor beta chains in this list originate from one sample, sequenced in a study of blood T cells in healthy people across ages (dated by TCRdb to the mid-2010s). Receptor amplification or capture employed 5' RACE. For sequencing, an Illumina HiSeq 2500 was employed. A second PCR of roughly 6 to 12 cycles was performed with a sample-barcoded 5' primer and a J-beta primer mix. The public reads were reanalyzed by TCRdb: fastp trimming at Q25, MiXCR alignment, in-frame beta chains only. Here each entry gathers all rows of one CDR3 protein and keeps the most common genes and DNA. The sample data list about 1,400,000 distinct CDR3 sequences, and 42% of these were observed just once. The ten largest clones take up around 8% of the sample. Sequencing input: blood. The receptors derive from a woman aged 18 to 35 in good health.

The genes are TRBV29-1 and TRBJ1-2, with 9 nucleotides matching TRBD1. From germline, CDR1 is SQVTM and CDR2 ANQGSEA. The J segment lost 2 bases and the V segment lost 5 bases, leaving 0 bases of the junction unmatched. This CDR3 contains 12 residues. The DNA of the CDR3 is TGCAGCGTTACAGGGGGCAACTATGGCTACACCTTC. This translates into CSVTGGNYGYTF. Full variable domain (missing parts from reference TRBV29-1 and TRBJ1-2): SAVISQKPSRDICQRGTSLTIQCQVDSQVTMMFWYRQQPGQSLTLIATANQGSEATYESGFVIDKFPISRPNLTFSTLTVSNMSPEDSSIYLCSVTGGNYGYTFGSGTRLTVV.

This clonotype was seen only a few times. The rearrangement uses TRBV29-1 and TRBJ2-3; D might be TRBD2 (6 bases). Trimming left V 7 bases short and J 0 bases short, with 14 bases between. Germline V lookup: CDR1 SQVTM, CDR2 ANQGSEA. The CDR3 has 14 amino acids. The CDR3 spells CSADRGSSTDTQYF. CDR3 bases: TGCAGCGCCGACCGGGGGTCTAGCACAGATACGCAGTATTTT.